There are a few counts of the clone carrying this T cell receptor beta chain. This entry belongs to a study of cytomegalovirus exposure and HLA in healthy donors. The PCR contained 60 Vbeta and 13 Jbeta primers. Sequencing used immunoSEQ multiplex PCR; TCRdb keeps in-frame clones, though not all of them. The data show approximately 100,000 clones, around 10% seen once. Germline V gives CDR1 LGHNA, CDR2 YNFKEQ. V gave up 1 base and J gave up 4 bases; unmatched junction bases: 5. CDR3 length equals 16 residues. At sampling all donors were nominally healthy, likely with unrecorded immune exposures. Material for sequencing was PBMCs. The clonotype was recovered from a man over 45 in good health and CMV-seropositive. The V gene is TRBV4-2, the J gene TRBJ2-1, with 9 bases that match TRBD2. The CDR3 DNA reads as TGTGCCAGCAGCCAAGTCCCGGCGGGAGGGTACAATGAGCAGTTCTTC. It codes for CASSQVPAGGYNEQFF.